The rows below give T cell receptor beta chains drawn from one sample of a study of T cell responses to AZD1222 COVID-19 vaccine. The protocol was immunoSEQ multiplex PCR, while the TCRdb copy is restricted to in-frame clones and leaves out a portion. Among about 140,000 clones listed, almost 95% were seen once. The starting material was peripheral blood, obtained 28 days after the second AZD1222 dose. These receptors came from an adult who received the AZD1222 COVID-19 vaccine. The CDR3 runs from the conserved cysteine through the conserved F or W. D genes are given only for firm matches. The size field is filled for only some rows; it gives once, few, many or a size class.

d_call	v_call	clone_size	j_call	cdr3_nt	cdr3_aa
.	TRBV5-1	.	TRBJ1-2	TGCGCCAGCAGCATGCAGGGCCTCAATGGCTACACCTTC	CASSMQGLNGYTF
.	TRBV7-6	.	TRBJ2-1	TGTGCCAGCAGCTTAAAAGCGGCCCACAATGAGCAGTTCTTC	CASSLKAAHNEQFF
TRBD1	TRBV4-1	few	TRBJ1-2	TGCGCCAGCAGCCAGTTAGACAGGGAGGACTATGGCTACACCTTC	CASSQLDREDYGYTF
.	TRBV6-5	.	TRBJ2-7	TGTGCCAGCAGTTTTCTGGCAAAACCTAGTTCAGACGAGCAGTACTTC	CASSFLAKPSSDEQYF
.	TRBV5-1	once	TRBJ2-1	TGCGCCAGCAGCTTGGGGATGGACGGCAATGAGCAGTTCTTC	CASSLGMDGNEQFF
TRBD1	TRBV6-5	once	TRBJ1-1	TGTGCCAGCAGGTCGACAGGGTACACTGAAGCTTTCTTT	CASRSTGYTEAFF
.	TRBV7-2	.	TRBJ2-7	TGTGCCAGCAGCTTAGATCCGGGAACTTACGAGCAGTACTTC	CASSLDPGTYEQYF
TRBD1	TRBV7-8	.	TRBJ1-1	TGTGCCAGCAGCAAGGGACAGGGGGTTGGGACTGAAGCTTTCTTT	CASSKGQGVGTEAFF
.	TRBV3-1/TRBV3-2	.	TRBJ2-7	TGTGCCAGCAGCCAAGATCGGGTAGGGGCACGGTACGAGCAGTACTTC	CASSQDRVGARYEQYF
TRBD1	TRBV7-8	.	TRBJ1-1	TGTGCCAGCAGTTTTCCCACAGGGGGCGGCGAGACTGAAGCTTTCTTT	CASSFPTGGGETEAFF
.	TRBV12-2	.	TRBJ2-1	TGTGCAAGTCGCCTCAACCCCCTAGCGGGTGAGCAGTTCTTC	CASRLNPLAGEQFF
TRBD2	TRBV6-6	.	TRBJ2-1	TGTGCCAGCAGCCCCGGGACTAGCGGGAGTGATTCGGTCTTC	CASSPGTSGSDSVF
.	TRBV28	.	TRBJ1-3	TGTGCCAGCAGTTTCGTAGGGGATTTTGACGGAAACACCATATATTTT	CASSFVGDFDGNTIYF
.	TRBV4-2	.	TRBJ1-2	TGTGCCAGCAGCCAAGATGGGGTTGGCTACACCTTC	CASSQDGVGYTF
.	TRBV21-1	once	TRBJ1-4	TGTGCCAGCAGCAAAGAGGGGGGGAGGAAGGAAAAACTGTTTTTT	CASSKEGGRKEKLFF
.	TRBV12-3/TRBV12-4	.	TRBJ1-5	TGTGCCAGCAGTCTCTTAGGATTGCCCCAGCATTTT	CASSLLGLPQHF
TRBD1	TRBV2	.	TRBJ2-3	TGTGCCAGCAGTGAAGTACAGGGGTCCACCACAGATACGCAGTATTTT	CASSEVQGSTTDTQYF
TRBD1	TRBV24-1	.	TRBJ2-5	TGTGCCACCAGTGACGCAACAGGGGATGCAGAGACCCAGTACTTC	CATSDATGDAETQYF
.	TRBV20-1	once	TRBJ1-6	TGCAGTGCTAGTCCCGCCACCCTCCACTTT	CSASPATLHF
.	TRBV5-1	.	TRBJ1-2	TGCGCCAGCAGCAGTACAGGGCGAGGGTCCTATGGCTACACCTTC	CASSSTGRGSYGYTF
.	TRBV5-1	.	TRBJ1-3	TGCGCCAGCAGCTTGGTGCCAGGGTCAGGAAACACCATATATTTT	CASSLVPGSGNTIYF
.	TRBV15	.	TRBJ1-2	TGTGCCACCAGCAGAGTCGCAGTCAACTATGGCTACACCTTC	CATSRVAVNYGYTF
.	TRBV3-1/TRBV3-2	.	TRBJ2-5	TGTGCCAGCAGCCAAGACCCGGGCCAAGAGACCCAGTACTTC	CASSQDPGQETQYF